The 20 T cell receptor beta chains below all came from one sample that was sequenced in a study of T cells in Graves' hyperthyroidism and ophthalmopathy. Researchers amplified the TCR beta CDR3 regions from RNA transcripts. During a first-round RT-PCR of the TCR CDR3, the HTBI primer set was used. One entry per CDR3 protein, called by TCRdb with MiXCR from the multiplex PCR reads. The data hold hundreds of thousands of distinct CDR3 sequences, with 13% to 15% observed a single time. Sequencing was performed on blood. The receptor source for this set is a woman aged 18-35 years with Graves' hyperthyroidism.

Concerning this clonotype: A clone one base away is much larger, so this may be a read error. The gene calls are TRBV12-3 or TRBV12-4 and TRBJ2-5; a possible D gene is TRBD2 (6 bases). This CDR3 has 14 amino acids. CDR3 sequence reads: CASTISGLSQTRYF. The CDR3 DNA follows: TGTGCCAGCACCATTAGCGGCTTGAGTCAGACCCGGTACTTC.

The V call is TRBV20-1, the J call TRBJ2-1; 8 positions agree with TRBD1. The germline V gene has CDR1 DFQATT and CDR2 SNEGSKA (reference sequence). The CDR3 length is 15 residues. V dropped 3 bases and J dropped 8; count of bases not matched to a gene: 12. CDR3 loop: CSASAGGASSDEQFF. CDR3 nucleotides: TGCAGTGCTAGCGCAGGGGGCGCCTCAAGCGATGAGCAGTTCTTC.

This clonotype appeared a few times. The chain links TRBV7-3 to TRBJ2-3, with TRBD2 matching 11 bases. Germline assignment: CDR1 SGHTA and CDR2 FQGTGA. The CDR3 consists of 17 residues. V gave up 1 base and J gave up 3 bases; unmatched junction bases: 6. Here the CDR3 DNA reads TGTGCCAGCAGCTTAAGAAGGCTAGCGGGAGGAACAGATACGCAGTATTTT. Its protein is CASSLRRLAGGTDTQYF. Using reference TRBV7-3 and TRBJ2-3 for the parts outside the CDR3, the full variable domain is GAGVSQTPSNKVTEKGKYVELRCDPISGHTALYWYRQSLGQGPEFLIYFQGTGAADDSGLPNDRFFAVRPEGSVSTLKIQRTERGDSAVYLCASSLRRLAGGTDTQYFGPGTRLTVL.

This clonotype has at least ten counts. The chain couples TRBV30 to TRBJ1-1; the D is unclear. With 2 bases removed from V and 7 bases from J, the gap between germline ends came to 11 bases. The germline V gene has CDR1 GTSNPN and CDR2 SVGIG (reference sequence). The CDR3 consists of 12 residues. The CDR3 sequence is CAWSLSGLEAFF. Written as DNA, the CDR3 is TGTGCCTGGAGTCTCAGTGGCCTTGAAGCTTTCTTT.

This clonotype was seen once. A read error may be the cause here, since a much bigger clone is one base away. This chain joins TRBV5-1 and TRBJ2-1; D call uncertain. The germline CDR1 and CDR2 sequences are SGHRS and YFSETQ. This CDR3 spans 16 amino acids. Trimming took off 0 bases at V and 6 bases at J, with 16 bases between the two ends. The CDR3 bases are TGCGCCAGCAGCTTGGCCTTAACCAAAAGGGCCAATGAGCAGTTCTTC. This translates into CASSLALTKRANEQFF.

A note on this clonotype: A much larger clone differs from this one at a single base, so this may be a read error. CDR3 bases: TGTGCCAGCAGCCCAGACGTCCTAGTGCCTTACGAGCAGTACTTC. Amino acid sequence: CASSPDVLVPYEQYF. The rearrangement uses TRBV7-6 and TRBJ2-7; no firm D call. In germline, CDR1 is SGHVS, CDR2 FNYEAQ. The CDR3 extends over 15 amino acids. Trimming stripped 5 bases from V and 4 bases from J, with 18 bases between.

This clonotype has ten or more counts. This chain connects TRBV6-6 to TRBJ1-5; D might be TRBD1 (5 bases). In germline, CDR1 is MNHNY, CDR2 SVGAGI (reference sequence). Trimming took off 1 base at V and 6 bases at J, with 16 bases between the two ends. The CDR3 runs to 16 residues. DNA for the CDR3: TGTGCCAGCAGTTACTGGGACCCGGGGCAGGGTCAGCCCCAGCATTTT. This sequence encodes CASSYWDPGQGQPQHF.

The chain carries TRBV14 and TRBJ2-7; TRBD2 matches 13 bases. V lost 4 bases to trimming and J lost 6 bases; unmatched junction nucleotides: 12. The CDR3 is made up of 17 amino acids. Germline CDR1 is SGHDN and CDR2 is FVKESK. CDR3 region: CASSPNPRTSGSLEQYF. DNA of the CDR3: TGTGCCAGCAGCCCCAACCCCAGGACTAGCGGGAGTCTCGAGCAGTACTTC.

The chain is built from TRBV7-9 and TRBJ2-3; TRBD2 agrees at 9 bases. Germline CDR1 is SEHNR and CDR2 is FQNEAQ (reference sequence). The trim removed 6 bases at V and 2 bases at J, leaving 6 bases unmatched. This CDR3 has 15 amino acids. This CDR3 reads CASRRTSAPTDTQYF. The CDR3 DNA follows: TGTGCCAGCAGGCGGACTAGCGCGCCCACAGATACGCAGTATTTT.

Many counts were recorded for this clonotype. As DNA, the CDR3 is TGTGCCAGCAGCTTACGACATAACACTGAAGCTTTCTTT. This translates into CASSLRHNTEAFF. The chain uses TRBV13 and TRBJ1-1; D is unclear. Trimming removed 2 bases from V and 2 bases from J, with 6 bases in between. The germline gives CDR1 PRHDT, CDR2 FYEKMQ (reference sequence). This CDR3 is built from 13 residues.

As to this clonotype: One end of the junction varies from germline; a read error may be responsible. The V call is TRBV28, the J call TRBJ2-2; D is possibly TRBD2 (6 bases). Per germline, CDR1 MDHEN and CDR2 SYDVKM. CDR3 length: 15 residues. CDR3 nucleotides: TGTGCCAGCAGTCCCGGGGACCGCACCGCCGGGGGGCTGTTTTTT. It is translated as CASSPGDRTAGGLFF.

The rearrangement joins TRBV4-1 to TRBJ2-2, with 7 bases that match TRBD1. The length of the CDR3 is 16 residues. V dropped 2 bases and J dropped 1; count of bases not matched to a gene: 4. CDR1 and CDR2 from the germline V gene are MGHRA and YSYEKL. The CDR3 protein is CASSQPDRVNTGELFF. The CDR3 region has the DNA TGCGCCAGCAGCCAACCCGACAGGGTGAACACCGGGGAGCTGTTTTTT.

This clonotype was observed a handful of times. V and J are TRBV19 and TRBJ2-7; D might be TRBD1 (5 bases). Deletions cut 5 bases from V and 0 bases from J, with 26 bases between. The CDR3 extends over 19 amino acids. The germline gives CDR1 LNHDA, CDR2 SQIVND (reference sequence). CDR3 bases: TGTGCCAGTAGTGTCCACAGGCCCCAAGGATACGCTCCCTCCTACGAGCAGTACTTC. Amino acid sequence: CASSVHRPQGYAPSYEQYF.

A remark on this clonotype: This may be a read error, as it is one base from a much larger clone. The chain links TRBV5-6 to TRBJ1-1; a possible D gene is TRBD1 (6 bases). Germline V gene lookup returns CDR1 SGHDT and CDR2 YYEEEE. The length of the CDR3 is 14 residues. Trimming cost V 4 bases and J 0 bases, with 10 bases left between them. The DNA of the CDR3 is TGTGCCAGCAGCCCCAACAGGGTGAACACTGAAGCTTTCTTT. It yields the protein CASSPNRVNTEAFF.

This clonotype was recorded many times. This rearrangement joins TRBV11-2 to TRBJ1-1; 7 bases fit TRBD1. J lost 5 bases, V lost 5 bases, and 11 bases had no gene match. CDR3 length equals 15 residues. CDR1 and CDR2 (germline): SGHAT, FQNNGV. CDR3 sequence: CASSPGGATFTEAFF. The CDR3 DNA sequence: TGTGCCAGCAGCCCAGGGGGAGCAACGTTTACTGAAGCTTTCTTT. The full variable domain, rest sourced from reference TRBV11-2 and TRBJ1-1, is EAGVAQSPRYKIIEKRQSVAFWCNPISGHATLYWYQQILGQGPKLLIQFQNNGVVDDSQLPKDRFSAERLKGVDSTLKIQPAKLEDSAVYLCASSPGGATFTEAFFGQGTRLTVV.

V gene TRBV2 combines with J gene TRBJ2-7; D gene unclear. CDR3 length: 11 residues. V dropped 8 bases and J dropped 5 bases, with 10 bases sitting between them. The germline CDR1 and CDR2 sequences are SNHLY and FYNNEI. The DNA of the CDR3 is TGTGCCAGCCGTGTGGGAAACGAGCAGTACTTC. The encoded protein is CASRVGNEQYF.

The chain carries TRBV12-3 or TRBV12-4 and TRBJ2-1; 10 nucleotides agree with TRBD2. CDR3 length equals 16 residues. V was clipped by 5 bases and J by 1 base; unmatched bases: 5. The CDR3 spells CASSRRTSGSYNEQFF. The DNA of the CDR3 is TGTGCCAGCAGTCGACGGACTAGCGGTTCCTACAATGAGCAGTTCTTC.

This clonotype was recorded once. This chain connects TRBV29-1 to TRBJ2-2, with 7 bases matching TRBD2. V shed 3 bases and J 2 bases; nucleotides not matched to a gene: 3. The CDR3 is 14 amino acids. Germline CDR1 SQVTM, CDR2 ANQGSEA. The CDR3 DNA reads TGCAGCGTTGACCCTAGCGGAAACACCGGGGAGCTGTTTTTT. Its translation is CSVDPSGNTGELFF.

The gene calls are TRBV29-1 and TRBJ1-1; D is unresolved. V lost 7 bases and J lost 1, with 19 bases in between. The CDR3 loop spans 15 amino acids. Germline-derived CDR1 and CDR2 are SQVTM and ANQGSEA. CDR3 sequence: CSATRTGGPNTEAFF. In DNA, the CDR3 is TGCAGCGCCACCAGGACGGGAGGGCCGAACACTGAAGCTTTCTTT. Full variable domain (rest looked up from reference TRBV29-1 and TRBJ1-1): SAVISQKPSRDICQRGTSLTIQCQVDSQVTMMFWYRQQPGQSLTLIATANQGSEATYESGFVIDKFPISRPNLTFSTLTVSNMSPEDSSIYLCSATRTGGPNTEAFFGQGTRLTVV.

This clonotype was counted at least ten times. The genes are TRBV30 and TRBJ2-7; possibly TRBD1 for D (5 bases). From germline, CDR1 is GTSNPN and CDR2 SVGIG (reference sequence). This CDR3 has 15 residues. V lost 0 bases and J lost 2, with 14 bases in between. CDR3 loop: CAWSVRMGPPYEQYF. As DNA, the CDR3 is TGTGCCTGGAGTGTAAGGATGGGGCCCCCCTACGAGCAGTACTTC. Filled out from reference TRBV30 and TRBJ2-7, the complete variable domain reads SQTIHQWPATLVQPVGSPLSLECTVEGTSNPNLYWYRQAAGRGLQLLFYSVGIGQISSEVPQNLSASRPQDRQFILSSKKLLLSDSGFYLCAWSVRMGPPYEQYFGPGTRLTVT.